These T cell receptor beta chains were read from a single sample in a study of OX40 agonist ivuxolimab in advanced cancers. This table comes from immunoSEQ multiplex PCR, and its TCRdb copy is limited to in-frame clones, with some not included. The table records under 100,000 clones, roughly 90% of them present only once. Source: CD4+ or CD8+ T cells sorted from blood, taken in a trial of the OX40 agonist ivuxolimab. All receptors come from an adult with an advanced solid tumor such as melanoma, head and neck, liver or kidney cancer. Each CDR3 is given with its conserved first and last residue. D genes are given only for firm matches. Size values are once, few and many counts, or a class for expanded clones, and some rows have none.

v_call,cdr3_length,d_call,clone_size,j_call,cdr3_aa,cdr3_nt
TRBV10-3,12,TRBD1,NA,TRBJ1-4,CATGQVNEKLFF,TGTGCCACCGGACAGGTCAATGAAAAACTGTTTTTT
TRBV11-2,16,TRBD1,once,TRBJ2-7,CASSLTSGQGNYEQYF,TGTGCCAGCAGCCTTACCTCAGGACAGGGAAACTACGAGCAGTACTTC
TRBV27,18,TRBD2,NA,TRBJ2-3,CASSLLATSGSRPDTQYF,TGTGCCAGCAGTTTACTTGCGACTAGCGGAAGCCGACCAGATACGCAGTATTTT
TRBV4-1,13,NA,NA,TRBJ2-5,CASSRDSQETQYF,TGCGCCAGCAGCCGAGACTCCCAAGAGACCCAGTACTTC
TRBV5-4,13,NA,NA,TRBJ2-7,CASSVTGTYEQYF,TGTGCCAGCAGCGTGACAGGTACCTACGAGCAGTACTTC
TRBV11-3,13,TRBD2,NA,TRBJ2-1,CASSPTRGGEQFF,TGTGCCAGCAGCCCAACGCGGGGGGGTGAGCAGTTCTTC
TRBV7-9,13,NA,NA,TRBJ2-3,CASSLDLRDTQYF,TGTGCCAGCAGCTTGGACCTCAGAGATACGCAGTATTTT
TRBV30,13,NA,NA,TRBJ2-5,CAWSVRVRETQYF,TGTGCCTGGAGTGTTAGAGTCCGGGAGACCCAGTACTTC
TRBV10-3,16,NA,once,TRBJ2-5,CAISESSMSGKDDQYF,TGTGCCATCAGTGAGTCGAGTATGAGTGGGAAGGACGACCAGTACTTC
TRBV19,12,NA,NA,TRBJ2-7,CASSGRAYEQYF,TGTGCCAGTTCCGGACGGGCCTACGAGCAGTACTTC
TRBV6-5,13,NA,NA,TRBJ2-7,CASRAAVSYEQYF,TGTGCCAGCAGGGCAGCAGTCTCCTACGAGCAGTACTTC
TRBV2,15,NA,NA,TRBJ1-6,CASSTDGSRYSPLHF,TGTGCCAGCAGTACTGATGGCTCGAGATATTCACCCCTCCACTTT
TRBV19,16,TRBD1,NA,TRBJ1-2,CASSHTGTGGDYGYTF,TGTGCCAGTAGTCACACCGGGACAGGGGGGGACTATGGCTACACCTTC
TRBV9,13,TRBD1,NA,TRBJ1-2,CASKRTGGYGYTF,TGTGCCAGCAAGCGGACAGGAGGGTATGGCTACACCTTC
TRBV4-2,16,TRBD2,NA,TRBJ2-3,CASSQDAGGITDTQYF,TGTGCCAGCAGCCAAGATGCGGGAGGGATCACAGATACGCAGTATTTT
TRBV5-8,12,NA,NA,TRBJ2-7,CASRRDLYEQYF,TGTGCCAGCAGGAGGGACCTCTACGAGCAGTACTTC
TRBV19,15,TRBD2,NA,TRBJ2-5,CASSIAGGPGETQYF,TGTGCCAGTAGTATTGCGGGAGGGCCAGGAGAGACCCAGTACTTC
TRBV19,15,NA,NA,TRBJ1-4,CASSRRRLAVEKLFF,TGTGCCAGTAGTAGACGACGGCTAGCGGTAGAAAAACTGTTTTTT
TRBV6-5,14,NA,NA,TRBJ2-5,CASKMGGSRETQYF,TGTGCCAGCAAAATGGGCGGGTCGAGGGAGACCCAGTACTTC
TRBV10-2,15,TRBD1,NA,TRBJ1-5,CASSESGTGYQPQHF,TGCGCCAGCAGTGAGTCGGGGACAGGGTATCAGCCCCAGCATTTT
TRBV4-2,14,NA,NA,TRBJ2-7,CASSQAGTNYEQYF,TGTGCCAGCAGCCAAGCCGGGACCAACTACGAGCAGTACTTC
TRBV11-1,17,TRBD2,NA,TRBJ2-2,CASSLNGGSGVTGELFF,TGTGCCAGCAGCTTAAATGGAGGCAGCGGGGTCACCGGGGAGCTGTTTTTT
TRBV19,15,NA,NA,TRBJ2-7,CASSIQTRGGYEQYF,TGTGCCAGTAGTATTCAGACACGGGGAGGCTACGAGCAGTACTTC
TRBV2,17,TRBD2,once,TRBJ2-1,CASSWGLAGGSLNEQFF,TGTGCCAGCAGCTGGGGACTAGCGGGCGGATCCCTCAATGAGCAGTTCTTC
TRBV18,13,NA,NA,TRBJ1-1,CASSPERITEAFF,TGTGCCAGCTCGCCAGAAAGGATAACTGAAGCTTTCTTT
TRBV12-5,16,NA,NA,TRBJ2-5,CASGLSSGQGQETQYF,TGTGCTAGTGGTTTGTCCTCGGGCCAGGGCCAAGAGACCCAGTACTTC
TRBV11-3,15,TRBD2,NA,TRBJ2-1,CASSKTSGSYNEQFF,TGTGCCAGCAGCAAGACTAGCGGGTCTTACAATGAGCAGTTCTTC
TRBV18,14,NA,NA,TRBJ2-7,CASSPLREVPEQYF,TGTGCCAGCTCACCCCTTCGAGAAGTCCCCGAGCAGTACTTC
TRBV25-1,15,TRBD2,NA,TRBJ2-3,CASSDWGLARDTQYF,TGTGCCAGCAGTGATTGGGGACTAGCCCGGGATACGCAGTATTTT
TRBV11-3,14,NA,once,TRBJ1-1,CASSLGAMNTEAFF,TGTGCCAGCAGCTTAGGAGCGATGAACACTGAAGCTTTCTTT
TRBV2,14,NA,NA,TRBJ1-5,CASRRGVDNQPQHF,TGTGCCAGCAGGAGGGGGGTGGACAATCAGCCCCAGCATTTT
TRBV7-9,15,NA,NA,TRBJ1-1,CASSLGAGAGTEAFF,TGTGCCAGCAGCTTAGGTGCAGGGGCCGGCACTGAAGCTTTCTTT
TRBV11-2,13,NA,once,TRBJ1-2,CASSLGRVGGYTF,TGTGCCAGCAGCTTAGGTAGGGTTGGTGGCTACACCTTC
TRBV6-5,13,NA,NA,TRBJ2-3,CASHRGSTDTQYF,TGTGCCAGCCATAGGGGCTCCACAGATACGCAGTATTTT
TRBV5-1,14,TRBD2,NA,TRBJ2-7,CASQTLAGLNEQYF,TGCGCCAGCCAGACCCTAGCGGGGCTAAACGAGCAGTACTTC
TRBV4-3,16,NA,NA,TRBJ2-1,CASSPPGVTSYNEQFF,TGCGCCAGCAGCCCTCCTGGGGTGACCTCCTACAATGAGCAGTTCTTC
TRBV7-2,15,NA,NA,TRBJ1-4,CASSQERVRNEKLFF,TGTGCCAGCAGCCAGGAGAGGGTTCGGAATGAAAAACTGTTTTTT
TRBV18,15,TRBD2,NA,TRBJ2-3,CASSRETSATDTQYF,TGTGCCAGCTCACGGGAGACTAGCGCGACAGATACGCAGTATTTT
TRBV28,15,TRBD1,NA,TRBJ1-2,CASSLSGGVNYGYTF,TGTGCCAGCAGTTTATCAGGGGGTGTAAACTATGGCTACACCTTC
TRBV5-1,14,TRBD2,NA,TRBJ2-3,CAGRLAASTDTQYF,TGCGCCGGCCGACTAGCGGCGAGCACAGATACGCAGTATTTT
TRBV20-1,11,NA,NA,TRBJ2-1,CSARSGDKQFF,TGCAGTGCTAGATCGGGAGATAAGCAGTTCTTC
TRBV7-2,17,TRBD2,NA,TRBJ2-3,CASSQVSSGTSTDTQYF,TGTGCCAGCAGCCAAGTCTCTAGCGGAACTAGCACAGATACGCAGTATTTT
TRBV30,15,TRBD2,NA,TRBJ2-3,CAWGTGTSGTDTQYF,TGTGCCTGGGGGACCGGGACTAGTGGGACGGATACGCAGTATTTT
TRBV18,16,TRBD1,NA,TRBJ1-1,CASSPGTGGADTEAFF,TGTGCCAGCTCACCAGGGACAGGGGGCGCGGACACTGAAGCTTTCTTT
TRBV5-6,14,TRBD1,NA,TRBJ2-7,CASSRTGDSYEQYF,TGTGCCAGCAGCCGGACAGGGGACTCCTACGAGCAGTACTTC
TRBV6-1,13,TRBD1,NA,TRBJ1-2,CASSSGTGFGYTF,TGTGCCAGCAGCTCCGGGACAGGATTTGGCTACACCTTC
TRBV11-2,16,TRBD2,few,TRBJ2-1,CASSYGGGGPQDEQFF,TGTGCCAGCAGCTACGGGGGGGGAGGGCCCCAGGATGAGCAGTTCTTC
TRBV28,18,NA,NA,TRBJ2-4,CASSQNPLRAVAKNIQYF,TGTGCCAGCAGTCAAAACCCGCTCCGGGCCGTAGCCAAAAACATTCAGTACTTC
TRBV7-9,13,NA,NA,TRBJ1-3,CASSSTEGNTIYF,TGTGCCAGCAGCTCGACAGAGGGAAACACCATATATTTT
TRBV5-4,13,NA,NA,TRBJ2-7,CASSLEPVYEQYF,TGTGCCAGCAGCTTGGAGCCTGTCTACGAGCAGTACTTC
TRBV9,19,TRBD2,NA,TRBJ2-1,CASSVQGPTLAGFYNEQFF,TGTGCCAGCAGCGTTCAGGGCCCCACCCTAGCGGGGTTCTACAATGAGCAGTTCTTC
TRBV7-2,15,NA,NA,TRBJ1-2,CASSLDWSRSYGYTF,TGTGCCAGCAGCTTAGATTGGAGTAGGTCCTATGGCTACACCTTC
TRBV29-1,12,NA,NA,TRBJ1-1,CSVMGRDTEAFF,TGCAGCGTTATGGGGAGGGACACTGAAGCTTTCTTT